Below, one T cell receptor (beta chain) is given with its context. Its antigen remains undetermined. No per-base quality is available; no much larger clone lies one base away. The cohort comprised 670 or so healthy bone marrow donors. At the time of sampling, every cohort member was nominally healthy, though immune exposures that went unrecorded were likely present. The donor was CMV seronegative and was included in the group of a few hundred seronegative cohort members. Every donor gave a peripheral blood sample, and the peripheral blood mononuclear cells from that sample were used for TCR beta sequencing. Genomic DNA extraction from the blood cell samples was performed with the Qiagen DNeasy Blood Extraction Kit. These data belong to a study of cytomegalovirus exposure and HLA in healthy donors (dated by TCRdb to the late 2010s). With regard to the full study: An earlier analysis of some 500 of the donors reported about 290 Gb of sequence data and 117 million unique TCR beta sequences from 190 million or so T cells. An early release covering roughly 640 HLA-typed donors comprised about 320 gigabases of sequencing data and tens of millions of unique TCR sequences. Of the 300 to 450 genotyped donors, approximately 83% fell in the genetic ancestry cluster associated with self-reported Caucasian donors. The study was designed to test whether signatures of past pathogen exposure could be identified by cataloging public T cell receptors. The T cell repertoires of about 700 subjects were profiled by immunosequencing and related to cytomegalovirus serostatus. A separate validation cohort of over a hundred different subjects was used in addition to the approximately 640-subject first cohort. High-throughput TCR immunosequencing, statistical association of individual TCRs with disease status, and machine learning were combined to predict cytomegalovirus infection status. A later analysis re-examined previously published TCR beta repertoires from just over 650 donors and added high-resolution HLA genotyping to investigate patterns of TCR occurrence. The later analysis used no new phenotypic data to find candidate immune exposures, relying instead on TCR beta sequences and their occurrence across donors. An earlier analysis of 450 to 750 of the donors used high-throughput TCR beta sequencing to judge whether each TCR beta V gene segment behaved as functional or pseudogenic. Donor age, sex, ethnicity and CMV serostatus were collected together with the repertoire data. A later genetic analysis took genome-wide SNP genotypes for about three fifths of the 666 donors and used that subset as a discovery cohort. All discovery cohort repertoires had been generated on a single sequencing platform. HLA typing included class I and class II loci at four-digit resolution. The number of typed donors differed by locus: about 629-630 for A, B, C, DRB1 and DQB1; approximately 520 for DQA1; over 600 for DPA1; and around 490 for DPB1. Several DR-DQ haplotypes were treated as single units for association and clustering because of strong linkage in the cohort. Among roughly 400 genotyped donors of the cohort, an average of approximately 240,000 unique TCR beta nucleotide sequences were sequenced per donor, around a sixth of them non-productive.

The research as a whole found: In a later genetic analysis, fewer N-insertions in productive TCRs were reported among donors in an Asian-associated ancestry cluster than the approximately 670-donor mean. A cluster of highly shared sequence variants was judged likely to represent a technical artifact of the sequencing pipeline. In the study, 150 to 200 TCR beta chains were listed as associated with cytomegalovirus. Because counts were too low, seventeen rarely observed V segments, including chromosome 9 orphons, were excluded from the earlier analysis of around 640 of the donors. Broadly in line with IMGT annotations, most TCR beta V segments showed up in productive rearrangements about 87% or about 30% of the time in an earlier analysis of approximately 600 of the donors. Sequencing depth was assumed to be roughly uniform across donors in the presence/absence analyses, though that assumption may not hold. A further reported finding was that TCR beta sequences accurately predicted the HLA-A and HLA-B alleles for most subjects in the first cohort. For the cohort, immune exposure information was limited to CMV serostatus. In a later analysis, several top co-occurrence clusters were reported to appear linked to parvovirus B19, influenza, CMV and Epstein-Barr virus. The cohort was sequenced for TCR beta chains only, and without alpha or paired-chain data the features that could be detected were limited. Correlated functional status among segregating V segments might reflect linkage disequilibrium, but an unknown experimental factor could not be ruled out. A few of the identified cytomegalovirus-associated TCR beta chains were confirmed in vitro to be specific for cytomegalovirus antigens. When HLA alleles, especially DR and DQ, strongly co-occurred, attributing TCR associations to individual alleles was difficult. Because some donors lacked HLA typing at each locus, the association tests relied only on the typed subset. A later analysis associated around 16,000 TCR beta sequences with specific HLA alleles at a false discovery rate of 0.05. A later analysis found that HLA-associated TCR beta chains were more clonally expanded and had lower generation probabilities than equally common non-associated chains. The authors suggested that the approach could potentially be generalized to other disease states and immunological phenotypes. Most CMV-associated TCR beta chains appeared to be HLA-restricted in a later analysis, and the HLA associations seemed to be driven largely by CMV exposure. An association between a missense DCLRE1C variant and V-gene and J-gene trimming of TCR beta chains was found in a later genetic analysis and replicated in an independent cohort. While some public TCRs were present in many individuals, most TCR sequences turned up only very rarely across donors. The classifier was reported to diagnose cytomegalovirus status with high specificity and sensitivity in both the original cohort and the validation cohort. A later analysis found that TCR association rates varied across HLA loci, with DRB1 alleles showing the most associated TCRs and HLA-C alleles the fewest.

The library was built by means of the immunoSEQ multiplex PCR assay. For the multiplex PCR, a mixture combining 60 forward primers for TCR Vbeta segments and 13 reverse primers for TCR Jbeta segments was used. A multiplex PCR assay on genomic DNA amplified the CDR3 region of rearranged TCR beta genes. The Illumina HiSeq System was used to sequence the amplified TCR beta libraries as 87-base-pair reads. In the authors' own workflow: A later analysis counted 65 million to 90 million unique TCR beta chains across the 666 repertoires, and some 11 million of these chains were shared by at least two donors. Raw reads were error-corrected and collapsed into unique sequences with a nearest-neighbor algorithm that merged closely related sequences to remove PCR and sequencing errors. V, D and J gene segments were assigned by aligning CDR3 sequences to IMGT reference sequences. For a sequence to be retained, at least a six-nucleotide match to both a V gene segment and a J gene segment was required. A rearrangement counted as productive if the CDR3 had no stop codons and remained in frame with V and J, and every other rearrangement counted as non-productive. Following IMGT convention, CDR3 was defined as the stretch from the second conserved V-encoded cysteine up to the conserved J-encoded phenylalanine. In an earlier analysis of 587 of the donors, sequences lacking an unambiguous match to a single V gene segment were excluded. An earlier analysis of approximately 590 of the donors called V segments functional above 56.7% productive rearrangements and segregating when the between-donor standard deviation exceeded 5%. A statistical classification framework was developed to diagnose cytomegalovirus status using the catalog of TCR beta chain sequences. A later analysis assigned V and J genes by comparing TCR nucleotide sequences with IMGT/GENE-DB human TR gene sequences. The TCRdist pipeline was used in a later analysis to assign CDR3 sequences and most-parsimonious VDJ recombination scenarios. A later analysis defined each TCR beta chain by its CDR3 amino acid sequence plus V-gene family, and excluded reads lacking a unique V-gene family. As a way to deal with suspected cross-contamination and a sequencing artifact, a later analysis dropped 450 to 600 nucleotide sequences that were highly shared and had low generation probability. For each public chain, a later analysis derived a clonal expansion index from normalized ranks of inferred template counts within each repertoire. In a later analysis, generation probabilities were computed with a VDJ recombination model fitted to out-of-frame rearrangements, and the resulting probabilities were checked against IGoR. In a later analysis, TCR-TCR, TCR-HLA and TCR-CMV co-occurrence was scored with hypergeometric tests, and a repertoire-size bias correction was applied to TCR pairs. False discovery rates were estimated in a later analysis by permuting HLA or CMV assignments 20 times. In a later analysis, co-occurring TCRs were grouped using DBSCAN, with TCRdist sequence similarity added in when clustering inside HLA-allele-positive subsets. Co-occurrence clustering excluded repertoires with fewer than 30,000 or more than 120,000 public chains, plus five with anomalous nucleotide sharing. TCRdb re-hosts the immuneACCESS table, in-frame sequences only. Its copies lack some clones; in the studies checked, an unresolved V gene accounts for under half of them, and the cause for the rest is not known. That table gives V, J and clone size, and the DNA gave D and trimming. The sample table lists more than 200,000 clones, roughly 80% of them with a count of one. The top ten clonotypes cover about 0.23% of the sample.

Input material: PBMCs. The receptor comes from a girl aged 2 to 9 in good health and CMV-seronegative.

The nucleotides read TGTGCCAGCAGCCAAGATCCCCCGGAGGGTCCCATCGGCGAGCAGTACTTC. Its amino acids are CASSQDPPEGPIGEQYF. The sequence is built from TRBV4-2 and TRBJ2-7, with a weak D call of TRBD2 (6 bases match). V was cut back by 0 bases and J by 6 bases, leaving a gap of 21 bases between them. From the cysteine up to the phenylalanine, the CDR3 has a length of 17 residues. Of the read, only the CDR3 DNA is kept; its 51 bases are in frame from base 1. The germline V gene yields LGHNA for CDR1 and YNFKEQ for CDR2.